The present T cell receptor beta chain was sequenced within a study of T cells in Graves' hyperthyroidism and ophthalmopathy (dated by TCRdb to about 2019). As for the study more broadly: Peripheral blood was collected at initial diagnosis, before any treatment. In addition, the study compared T-cell repertoires in thyroid tissue and in blood from six Graves' hyperthyroidism patients. After sampling, hyperthyroidism patients received methimazole starting at 30 mg daily, and ophthalmopathy patients received high-dose intravenous methylprednisolone. According to the paper, TCR Vbeta CDR3 sequencing was carried out on 135 peripheral blood samples, which came from fewer than 50 ophthalmopathy, about 75 hyperthyroidism and roughly 17 progressor patients. To identify distinguishing TCR V-J signatures, a discovery cohort of 90 to 100 patients was used, comprising some 45 with Graves' ophthalmopathy and around 60 with stable Graves' hyperthyroidism. The 100 discovery patients were randomly divided into training and test sets at a 7:3 ratio. An independent validation cohort of under 20 hyperthyroidism patients and 17 patients who later progressed to ophthalmopathy tested prospective prediction of ophthalmopathy. Summary of the overall study and its limitations: Sample size was not statistically predetermined, and blinding of investigators to group allocation was not performed. During validation, the model predicted progression to ophthalmopathy a median of around six months ahead of onset, with approximately 71% sensitivity and around 73% specificity. Most expanded thyroid clonotypes (frequency above 0.001) were also detected in blood, a finding suggesting that blood repertoires may reflect thyroid immune responses. Ophthalmopathy was separated from stable hyperthyroidism by a 13 V-J signature model, with 85% to 90% sensitivity and about 81% specificity obtained in cross-validation and 80%/75% obtained in testing.

This clonotype was seen at least ten times. Its antigen specificity is not known. There are no base qualities to consult, and no much larger clone falls within one base. The CDR3 covers 16 residues, taking in both the cysteine and the phenylalanine. The read is trimmed to its CDR3 DNA, 48 bases read in frame from base 1. CDR1 and CDR2, per the germline V gene, are KGHSH and LQKENI. V is cut back by 3 bases and J by 3 bases, with 6 bases in the junction unmatched. TCR beta CDR3 regions were amplified from RNA transcripts. For the first round of RT-PCR on the TCR CDR3, the HTBI primer set was used together with the Qiagen OneStep RT-PCR kit. Libraries were constructed in a second round of multiplex PCR, after which size selection and purification were carried out. Sequencing of the libraries was done on an Illumina HiSeq2000 using paired-end 100 bp reads. The authors processed their data as follows. SOAPnuke was used to process the raw data, removing reads that contained adapters or uncalled bases, had a mean Phred below 15, or lacked an exact match to the constant primer or identifier. COPE v1.2.5 was used to merge high-quality paired reads, and clonotypes were defined as unique nucleotide sequences. Clonotypes were aligned to IMGT TRBV, TRBD and TRBJ reference segments using MiTCR v1.1. Only V-J combinations with frequency above 0.0001, covering about 99% of repertoires, were analysed. A TCS score was defined as the ratio of F50 (clonal expansion) to E x V (chaos), with BLOSUM62-based TCRdist applied between CDR3 peptides within each V-J. Welch's t-statistics and random forest reduced roughly 530 V-J features to 13, which were used in a naive Bayes classifier (R e1071). TCRdb applied fastp at Q25 and MiXCR to the public reads, then kept only in-frame beta chains. CDR3 protein sequences are deduplicated, and each keeps its most common genes and DNA. These V and J calls are TCRdb output, not the study's own analysis. In this sample the table shows 200,000 to 250,000 distinct CDR3 sequences, under 20% of which occur a single time. Approximately 46% of the sample comes from the top ten.

A patient counted as having stable Graves' hyperthyroidism if no progression to ophthalmopathy occurred over 18 months of follow-up. Hyperthyroidism patients were aged 18 to 65 years and newly diagnosed, with disease duration of less than 2 months. Patients with uncontrolled infections, other autoimmune diseases, pregnancy or lactation were excluded. Diagnoses relied on clinical symptoms, serum thyroxine and TRAb, thyroid ultrasound and orbital computed tomography. PBMCs were separated from about 10 ml of fresh peripheral blood using Ficoll-Paque density gradient centrifugation. Total RNA was extracted with Trizol reagent, and quality was checked on an Agilent 2100 Bioanalyzer.

Specimen: blood. The chain couples TRBV18 to TRBJ2-1; TRBD2 lines up with 9 middle nucleotides. The TCR was taken from a man in his forties or fifties with Graves' hyperthyroidism. In nucleotides, the sequence is TGTGCCAGCTCACCTTTCGAGACTAGCGGCTACAATGAGCAGTTCTTC. Its coded protein is CASSPFETSGYNEQFF.